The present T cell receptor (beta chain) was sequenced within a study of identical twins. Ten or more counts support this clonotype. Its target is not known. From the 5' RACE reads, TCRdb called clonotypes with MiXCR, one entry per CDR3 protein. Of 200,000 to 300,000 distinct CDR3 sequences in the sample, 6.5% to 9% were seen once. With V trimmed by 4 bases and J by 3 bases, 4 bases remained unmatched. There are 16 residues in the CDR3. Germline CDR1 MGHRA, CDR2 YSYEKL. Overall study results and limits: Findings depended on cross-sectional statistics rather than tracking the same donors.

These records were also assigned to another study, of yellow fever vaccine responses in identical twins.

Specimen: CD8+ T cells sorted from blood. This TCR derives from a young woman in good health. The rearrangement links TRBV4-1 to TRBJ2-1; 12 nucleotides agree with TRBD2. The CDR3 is CASSRTSGNNYNEQFF. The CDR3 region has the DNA TGCGCCAGCAGCCGGACTAGCGGGAACAACTACAATGAGCAGTTCTTC.